Following are 6 T cell receptor beta chains from one sample sequenced in a study of Tregs in tolerant kidney transplant recipients. Libraries were prepared by immunoSEQ multiplex PCR; TCRdb keeps only in-frame clonotypes and omits some of them. The sample includes 55,000 to 80,000 clones, about 98% of them seen just once. The material sequenced was Tregs from blood, taken before the transplant. These receptors all stem from a human donor who received a combined kidney and bone marrow transplant.

The chain recombines TRBV27 with TRBJ2-3; 8 bases agree with TRBD2. With V trimmed by 3 bases and J by 2 bases, 7 bases remained unmatched. Germline CDR1 MNHEY, CDR2 SMNVEV (reference sequence). The CDR3 spans 16 residues. The CDR3 is CASSFSGRGFTDTQYF. The CDR3 nucleotides are TGTGCCAGCAGTTTCAGCGGGAGAGGTTTCACAGATACGCAGTATTTT.

This chain connects TRBV2 to TRBJ1-5, with 7 nucleotides matching TRBD1. This CDR3 has 15 residues. The V gene end was trimmed by 6 bases and the J gene end by 2 bases; junction bases not matched to a gene: 7. Per germline, CDR1 SNHLY and CDR2 FYNNEI. CDR3 sequence: CASRETGAGNQPQHF. The CDR3 DNA sequence: TGTGCCAGCAGAGAAACAGGGGCCGGCAATCAGCCCCAGCATTTT.

The rearrangement links TRBV7-9 to TRBJ2-7; 9 bases line up with TRBD1. CDR3 length equals 14 residues. V lost 2 bases to trimming and J lost 5 bases; unmatched junction nucleotides: 4. CDR1 is SEHNR and CDR2 is FQNEAQ in the germline V gene (reference sequence). In nucleotides, the CDR3 is TGTGCCAGCAGCTTATGGACAGGGGAGAACGAGCAGTACTTC. Translating gives CASSLWTGENEQYF.

The rearrangement joins TRBV30 to TRBJ1-1; D is undetermined. Germline-derived CDR1 and CDR2 are GTSNPN and SVGIG (reference sequence). Deletions cut 2 bases from V and 1 base from J, with 11 bases between. This CDR3 is built from 14 residues. In DNA, the CDR3 is TGTGCCTGGAGTCCTTCACGCGGGAACACTGAAGCTTTCTTT. Its translation: CAWSPSRGNTEAFF.

V gene TRBV28 combines with J gene TRBJ1-5, with D tentatively TRBD1 (5 bases). Trimming removed 3 bases at V and 5 bases at J, with 8 bases between. The CDR3 length is 13 residues. Germline V gene data show CDR1 as MDHEN and CDR2 as SYDVKM. This chain's CDR3 is CASSFMGHQPQHF. In nucleotides, the CDR3 is TGTGCCAGCAGTTTTATGGGGCATCAGCCCCAGCATTTT.

V is TRBV19 and J is TRBJ2-2; TRBD2 agrees at 14 bases. The CDR3 sequence is 19 residues long. Germline CDR1 is LNHDA and CDR2 is SQIVND (reference sequence). V lost 9 bases and J lost 6; bases outside the gene matches: 18. The CDR3 DNA sequence: TGTGCCAGCCACACGTCCGGGACTAGCGGGAGATGGGGTCCCGGGGAGCTGTTTTTT. This sequence encodes CASHTSGTSGRWGPGELFF.